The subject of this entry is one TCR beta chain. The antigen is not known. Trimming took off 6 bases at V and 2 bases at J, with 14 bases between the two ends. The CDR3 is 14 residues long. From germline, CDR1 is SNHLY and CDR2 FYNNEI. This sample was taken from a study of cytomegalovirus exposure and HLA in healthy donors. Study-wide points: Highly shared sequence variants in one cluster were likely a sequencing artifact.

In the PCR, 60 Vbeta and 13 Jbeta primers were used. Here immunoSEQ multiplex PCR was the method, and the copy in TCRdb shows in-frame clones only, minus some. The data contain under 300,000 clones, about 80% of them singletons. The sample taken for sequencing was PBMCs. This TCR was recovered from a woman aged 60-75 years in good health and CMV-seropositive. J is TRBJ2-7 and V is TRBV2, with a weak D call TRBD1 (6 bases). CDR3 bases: TGTGCCAGCAGCGGATCCGGGACACCCTACGAGCAGTACTTC. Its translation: CASSGSGTPYEQYF. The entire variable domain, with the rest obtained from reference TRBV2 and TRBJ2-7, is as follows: EPEVTQTPSHQVTQMGQEVILRCVPISNHLYFYWYRQILGQKVEFLVSFYNNEISEKSEIFDDQFSVERPDGSNFTLKIRSTKLEDSAMYFCASSGSGTPYEQYFGPGTRLTVT.